One T cell receptor (beta chain) is described in this entry. Its antigen is as yet unknown. The CDR3 runs to 13 residues. CDR1 is MNHEY and CDR2 is SVGEGT in the germline V gene. Trimming shortened V by 6 bases and J by 8 bases, and 16 bases separated the two germline ends. Next came a second PCR, run for about 7 to 12 cycles, which used a sample-barcoded 5' primer along with a J-beta primer mix. Each of the cDNA molecules was tagged by a template-switch adaptor with 12 random nucleotides. A single record per CDR3 protein comes from TCRdb applying MiXCR to the 5' RACE reads. The data show hundreds of thousands of distinct CDR3 sequences, more than 40% seen once. This record comes from a study of blood T cells in healthy people across ages. Overall study results and limits: Higher naive T cell percentage went strongly together with higher TCR beta diversity. Naive CD4+ cell counts and diversity both ran higher in long-lived than in aged donors. PBMCs left unsorted prevented a conclusive naive versus antigen-experienced comparison.

Sequencing used blood. V usage is TRBV6-2 or TRBV6-3 and J usage is TRBJ1-1; D uncertain. This clonotype originated in a woman aged 55 to 70 in good health. The CDR3 DNA reads as TGTGCCAGCAGCCCCAGACAAAGAGGGGAAGCTTTCTTT. Encoded protein: CASSPRQRGEAFF.